Listed here are 9 T cell receptor beta chains from one sample, sequenced in a study of blood T cell repertoires in COVID-19. TCRdb keeps only in-frame clones here, not all; method: immunoSEQ multiplex PCR. Among approximately 200,000 clones listed, approximately 88% were seen once. The sample consisted of PBMCs or T cells enriched from blood (not recorded which). The receptors were sampled from a man between 18 and 35 years old with acute COVID-19.

The V call is TRBV13, the J call TRBJ1-1; 7 bases agree with TRBD1. The CDR3 consists of 13 residues. V was clipped by 4 bases and J by 7 bases; unmatched bases: 6. Germline CDR1 is PRHDT and CDR2 is FYEKMQ (reference sequence). The CDR3 is CASSSTGTNEAFF. CDR3 sequence (DNA): TGTGCCAGCAGCTCGACAGGGACGAATGAAGCTTTCTTT.

The V gene is TRBV19, the J gene TRBJ1-2, with 11 bases aligning to TRBD1. V was clipped by 4 bases and J by 7 bases; unmatched bases: 5. The length of the CDR3 is 14 residues. The germline gives CDR1 LNHDA, CDR2 SQIVND (reference sequence). CDR3 sequence (DNA): TGTGCCAGTAGTACTACGGACAGGGGGCTTGGCTACACCTTC. Translating it yields CASSTTDRGLGYTF.

This clone was detected only a few times. The genes are TRBV5-5 and TRBJ1-4, with D perhaps matching TRBD1 (6 bases). In germline, CDR1 is SGHKS, CDR2 YYEKEE (reference sequence). This CDR3 contains 14 residues. The V end was cut by 0 bases, the J end by 5 bases, with 8 bases between. The CDR3 here is CASSLGGGNEKLFF. The CDR3 DNA reads as TGTGCCAGCAGCTTGGGAGGGGGAAATGAAAAACTGTTTTTT.

The V and J genes are TRBV18 and TRBJ2-4, with a weak D call TRBD2 (5 bases). Germline CDR1 KGHSH, CDR2 LQKENI. The CDR3 is 15 amino acids. The V and J ends lost 3 bases and 2 bases respectively, with 11 bases between them. CDR3 residues: CASSPGGGTKNIQYF. The CDR3 bases are TGTGCCAGCTCACCCGGAGGCGGTACCAAAAACATTCAGTACTTC.

The V gene is TRBV10-2, the J gene TRBJ2-7; 7 positions match TRBD1. The junction had 7 bases not matched to a gene; V was cut back by 2 bases and J by 3 bases. CDR3 length: 15 residues. The germline gives CDR1 WSHSY, CDR2 SAAADI. DNA of the CDR3: TGCGCCAGCAGTGAGGACTCGGGACAGCTCTACGAGCAGTACTTC. Protein: CASSEDSGQLYEQYF.

The rearrangement links TRBV28 to TRBJ1-4; D ambiguous. V lost 6 bases, J lost 6 bases, and 5 bases lay in between. The CDR3 sequence is 11 residues long. The germline V gene encodes CDR1 MDHEN and CDR2 SYDVKM. Written as DNA, the CDR3 is TGTGCCAGCAGGGGAGATGAAAAACTGTTTTTT. Translation: CASRGDEKLFF.

The chain combines TRBV4-3 with TRBJ1-2; D not resolved. This CDR3 has 15 amino acids. Trimming cost V 4 bases and J 0 bases, with 12 bases left between them. Per germline, CDR1 LGHNA and CDR2 YSLEER. The CDR3 DNA is TGCGCCAGCAGCCCCCAGACTGCCGCTAACTATGGCTACACCTTC. It is translated as CASSPQTAANYGYTF.

The J gene is TRBJ2-5, the V gene TRBV2, with 7 bases identical to TRBD2. The CDR3 runs to 14 residues. V dropped 6 bases and J dropped 1; count of bases not matched to a gene: 5. Germline CDR1 is SNHLY and CDR2 is FYNNEI. The CDR3 DNA reads as TGTGCCAGCAGAGACAGCGGGGCCCAAGAGACCCAGTACTTC. It translates to CASRDSGAQETQYF.

This CDR3 is CAWQGSREQFF. The CDR3 DNA reads TGTGCCTGGCAGGGGTCGCGGGAGCAGTTCTTC. The chain recombines TRBV30 with TRBJ2-1; a weak D match, TRBD1 (6 bases). This CDR3 comprises 11 residues. Germline V gives CDR1 GTSNPN, CDR2 SVGIG (reference sequence). V was shortened by 5 bases and J by 10 bases, with 12 bases between the two germline ends.